Listed here are 20 T cell receptor beta chains from one sample, sequenced in a study of shared clonotypes between healthy human individuals. Here immunoSEQ multiplex PCR was the method, and the copy in TCRdb shows in-frame clones only, minus some. The sample lists over a million clones; 75% to 80% were seen once. The sample consisted of memory CD4+ T cells from PBMCs. The subset here: CD45RA-negative fraction. The source is a man between 18 and 35 years old in good health. Some clones in this sample may be carry-over from other donors' samples.

This chain's CDR3 is CASSPVGGGDNEKLFF. CDR3 nucleotides: TGTGCCAGCAGTCCGGTGGGCGGAGGCGATAATGAAAAACTGTTTTTT. The V and J genes are TRBV27 and TRBJ1-4; no reliable D call. CDR1 is MNHEY, CDR2 SMNVEV, per germline (reference sequence). The CDR3 is made up of 16 amino acids. V dropped 5 bases and J dropped 4 bases, with 17 bases sitting between them.

This chain links TRBV7-2 with TRBJ1-2; D is ambiguous. Germline CDR1 reads SGHTA; CDR2 reads FQGNSA. The CDR3 spans 13 residues. Trimming cost V 3 bases and J 2 bases, with 7 bases left between them. Written as DNA, the CDR3 is TGTGCCAGCAGCTTTACGCCCAACTATGGCTACACCTTC. This gives the protein CASSFTPNYGYTF.

The CDR3 DNA sequence: TGTGCCAGCAGCCCGGGACTAGCGGGCCAGAGGGATACGCAGTATTTT. As protein: CASSPGLAGQRDTQYF. The V call is TRBV28, the J call TRBJ2-3; 12 bases line up with TRBD2. The CDR3 contains 16 residues. CDR1 and CDR2 (germline): MDHEN, SYDVKM. Trimming took 6 bases from V and 6 from J; bases not matched to a gene: 10.

This clone appeared a few times. The chain has TRBV5-6 and TRBJ2-5; D possibly matches TRBD1 or TRBD2 (5 bases each). The J call may not be correct, given that the DNA end is closer to TRBJ2-7. This CDR3 is 14 amino acids long. Germline CDR1 SGHDT, CDR2 YYEEEE. The chain's CDR3 is CASSIAGTTTEQYF. CDR3 nucleotide sequence: TGTGCCAGCAGCATCGCCGGGACCACGACCGAGCAGTACTTC.

There are many counts of this clone. V and J are TRBV9 and TRBJ2-1; D possibly corresponds to TRBD1 (6 bases). In germline, CDR1 is SGDLS, CDR2 YYNGEE. CDR3 length equals 13 residues. The V end was cut by 4 bases, the J end by 12 bases, with 17 bases between. CDR3 nucleotide sequence: TGTGCCAGCAGCCAGGGAAACAGGGATCGGCAGTTCTTC. Amino acid sequence: CASSQGNRDRQFF.

V usage is TRBV29-1 and J usage is TRBJ1-4, with TRBD1 as a possible D gene (6 bases). Germline CDR1 SQVTM, CDR2 ANQGSEA. The CDR3 covers 11 residues. Trimming pared 3 bases from V and 11 bases from J, leaving 10 bases between. CDR3 sequence: CSVEITGKLFF. The DNA for the CDR3 is TGCAGCGTTGAGATAACAGGGAAACTGTTTTTT.

V usage is TRBV28 and J usage is TRBJ1-1, with TRBD1 identical over 7 bases. Germline V gene lookup returns CDR1 MDHEN and CDR2 SYDVKM. The junction had 7 bases not matched to a gene; V was cut back by 8 bases and J by 1 base. This CDR3 is 14 amino acids long. CDR3 sequence (DNA): TGTGCCAGCCTACCGGGACAGCGGAACACTGAAGCTTTCTTT. This gives the protein CASLPGQRNTEAFF.

The rearrangement links TRBV5-1 to TRBJ2-5; D is perhaps TRBD2 (6 bases). Germline V gene sequence: CDR1 SGHRS, CDR2 YFSETQ. V was pared by 4 bases and J by 4 bases, with 20 bases between. The CDR3 runs to 16 residues. CDR3 coding DNA: TGCGCCAGCAGCCAAATGAAACCGGGAGTTGGAGAGACCCAGTACTTC. As protein: CASSQMKPGVGETQYF.

The V call is TRBV28, the J call TRBJ2-5; D is possibly TRBD1 (6 bases). The CDR3 covers 15 residues. Germline values: CDR1 MDHEN, CDR2 SYDVKM. The V gene lost 2 bases and the J gene lost 2 bases, with 12 bases spanning the gap. CDR3 nucleotides: TGTGCCAGCAGTTTAACCCGGGACACTCAAGAGACCCAGTACTTC. It codes for CASSLTRDTQETQYF. The full variable domain, with the rest looked up from reference TRBV28 and TRBJ2-5, is DVKVTQSSRYLVKRTGEKVFLECVQDMDHENMFWYRQDPGLGLRLIYFSYDVKMKEKGDIPEGYSVSREKKERFSLILESASTNQTSMYLCASSLTRDTQETQYFGPGTRLLVL.

This clone has only a few counts. The chain links TRBV29-1 to TRBJ1-4; 8 bases match TRBD1. V lost 6 bases to trimming and J lost 7 bases; unmatched junction nucleotides: 10. The CDR3 totals 14 residues. Germline CDR1 and CDR2: SQVTM and ANQGSEA. In nucleotides, the CDR3 is TGCAGCGTCCTCCATGACAGGGGTAGTGAAAAACTGTTTTTT. Translating gives CSVLHDRGSEKLFF.

The chain carries TRBV7-2 and TRBJ2-5; D uncertain. The CDR3 length is 13 residues. Germline assignment: CDR1 SGHTA and CDR2 FQGNSA. Trimming pared 4 bases from V and 5 bases from J, leaving 11 bases between. CDR3 in amino acids: CASSSPARETQYF. In DNA form, the CDR3 reads TGTGCCAGCAGCTCCCCCGCCAGGGAGACCCAGTACTTC.

This clone was observed a few times. V is TRBV5-1 and J is TRBJ2-7; TRBD1 aligns across 9 bases. There are 16 residues in the CDR3. With V trimmed by 4 bases and J by 0 bases, 8 bases remained unmatched. The germline V gene encodes CDR1 SGHRS and CDR2 YFSETQ. The CDR3 DNA follows: TGCGCCAGCAGCAGGACAGGGGTCTTTCCCTCCTACGAGCAGTACTTC. Protein: CASSRTGVFPSYEQYF.

This chain's CDR3 is CASSPRSGFAPEAFF. The CDR3 bases are TGTGCCAGCAGTCCCCGATCAGGGTTCGCCCCTGAAGCTTTCTTT. The chain links TRBV28 to TRBJ1-1, with D maybe TRBD1 (5 bases). Between the trimmed V and J ends, which lost 5 bases and 6 bases, there was a span of 19 bases. This CDR3 is built from 15 residues. The germline V gene encodes CDR1 MDHEN and CDR2 SYDVKM.

The gene calls are TRBV29-1 and TRBJ2-7; TRBD1 aligns across 10 bases. J gave up 5 bases and V 7 bases, and 5 bases lay outside the gene matches. The CDR3 runs 12 residues. Germline CDR1 and CDR2: SQVTM and ANQGSEA. The CDR3, as DNA: TGCAGCGCCCGGACAGGGGGGGACGAGCAGTACTTC. Protein: CSARTGGDEQYF.

In this sample, this clone turned up once. The V gene is TRBV7-9, the J gene TRBJ1-1, with D unresolved. The CDR3 has 18 amino acids. CDR1 is SEHNR and CDR2 is FQNEAQ in the germline V gene (reference sequence). V was cut by 5 bases and J by 0 bases, with 22 bases left in between. The CDR3 region is CASSLHTDGLGMNTEAFF. CDR3 coding DNA: TGTGCCAGCAGCCTGCACACGGACGGACTTGGTATGAACACTGAAGCTTTCTTT.

The rearrangement links TRBV6-6 to TRBJ1-1; D unclear. The germline gives CDR1 MNHNY, CDR2 SVGAGI (reference sequence). Trimming took 2 bases from V and 6 from J, leaving 1 base between them. This CDR3 has 10 amino acids. The CDR3 sequence is CASSYAEAFF. The CDR3, as DNA: TGTGCCAGCAGTTACGCTGAAGCTTTCTTT.

The rearrangement joins TRBV18 to TRBJ2-4, with no clear D. V lost 0 bases and J 0 bases, leaving 12 bases between the germline ends. Germline CDR1 KGHSH, CDR2 LQKENI. There are 17 residues in the CDR3. The CDR3 bases are TGTGCCAGCTCACCACCCACCGGGTCTCTAGCCAAAAACATTCAGTACTTC. It encodes CASSPPTGSLAKNIQYF.

This rearrangement joins TRBV2 to TRBJ2-7, with unresolved D. V gave up 4 bases and J gave up 9 bases, with 16 bases separating them. This CDR3 is built from 13 residues. The germline gives CDR1 SNHLY, CDR2 FYNNEI. Here the CDR3 reads CASSGVAPPRQYF. CDR3 sequence (DNA): TGTGCCAGCAGTGGGGTGGCACCGCCAAGGCAGTACTTC.

The chain combines TRBV29-1 with TRBJ2-3; no firm D call. The ends were cut back, 8 bases at V and 4 bases at J, with 10 bases in the middle. CDR1 SQVTM and CDR2 ANQGSEA come from the germline V gene. The CDR3 runs 11 residues. This CDR3 is CSLGIADTQYF. The CDR3 coding sequence is TGCAGCCTGGGGATTGCAGATACGCAGTATTTT.

This clone has only a few counts. The chain couples TRBV5-1 to TRBJ1-1; unclear D gene. Trimming pared 4 bases from V and 5 bases from J, leaving 12 bases between. This CDR3 comprises 13 residues. Germline assignment: CDR1 SGHRS and CDR2 YFSETQ. The CDR3 region has the DNA TGCGCCAGCAGCCCACAGACGGGGACTGAAGCTTTCTTT. Its translation is CASSPQTGTEAFF.